This T cell receptor beta chain was observed in a study of cytomegalovirus exposure and HLA in healthy donors. Study-wide context: As an earlier analysis found, 150 million to 200 million T cells yielded 95 million to 130 million unique TCR beta sequences.

V was clipped by 5 bases and J by 2 bases, with 9 bases between them. The CDR3 spans 13 residues. Per germline, CDR1 MDHEN and CDR2 SYDVKM. As to this clone: As yet, its antigen is unknown.

Study-level results: Immune exposure was documented only through CMV serostatus. Many donors shared some public TCRs, even though most TCR sequences were rare.

The PCR was carried out with 60 Vbeta primers and 13 Jbeta primers. The assay was immunoSEQ multiplex PCR, and TCRdb's table has in-frame clones only and misses some. The data show approximately 110,000 clones, over 75% seen once. The chain has TRBV28 and TRBJ1-1; maybe TRBD1 (5 bases). The sequence was collected from a human donor in good health. Sequencing input: PBMCs. The CDR3 here is CASSLDTNTEAFF. The CDR3 coding sequence is TGTGCCAGCAGTCTGGACACCAACACTGAAGCTTTCTTT.